The 24 T cell receptor beta chains reported below all come from one sample, sequenced in a study of cytomegalovirus exposure and HLA in healthy donors. The PCR made use of 60 Vbeta and 13 Jbeta primers. Method: immunoSEQ multiplex PCR; TCRdb's copy keeps in-frame clones and lacks some. The profile covers about 200,000 clones, with over 70% appearing a single time and roughly 1.3% taken by the ten largest. Sequenced: PBMCs. These receptor sequences come from a man aged 30 to 45 in good health and CMV-seronegative.

The sample holds one count of this clone. This chain links TRBV5-5 with TRBJ1-2; D is uncertain. CDR1 and CDR2 from the germline V gene are SGHKS and YYEKEE (reference sequence). Trimming removed 1 base at V and 4 bases at J, with 11 bases between. The CDR3 spans 14 residues. Here the CDR3 reads CASSLTAWAYGYTF. As DNA, the CDR3 is TGTGCCAGCAGCTTGACAGCATGGGCCTATGGCTACACCTTC.

V and J are TRBV10-2 and TRBJ2-7; possible D gene TRBD1, 5 bases. Germline values: CDR1 WSHSY, CDR2 SAAADI. The CDR3 sequence is 13 residues long. V lost 5 bases, J lost 6 bases, and 14 bases lay in between. The CDR3: CASSQQELGEQYF. CDR3 sequence (DNA): TGCGCCAGCAGTCAACAGGAGTTGGGCGAGCAGTACTTC.

This chain connects TRBV11-3 to TRBJ2-5; D is unclear. V lost 1 base, J lost 5 bases, and 5 bases lay in between. The CDR3 covers 12 residues. From germline, CDR1 is SGHNT and CDR2 YENEEA. This CDR3 reads CASSLVEETQYF. The CDR3 bases are TGTGCCAGCAGCTTAGTTGAGGAGACCCAGTACTTC.

This chain joins TRBV7-2 and TRBJ2-5, with a tentative D call TRBD1 (6 bases). Trimming took 5 bases from V and 5 from J, leaving 9 bases between them. Germline V gene lookup returns CDR1 SGHTA and CDR2 FQGNSA. This CDR3 contains 12 residues. The CDR3 DNA reads TGTGCCAGCAGCAGTACAGGGGAGACCCAGTACTTC. It is translated as CASSSTGETQYF.

Of note for this clone: This CDR3 fails to terminate in the conserved phenylalanine or tryptophan, so it likely reflects a read error. No DNA is shown, since the ends of the CDR3 on it are uncertain; the CDR3 is the one TCRdb lists. The V call is TRBV5-5, the J call TRBJ2-7; the D call of TRBD2 is as the table states it, not checked on the DNA. From germline, CDR1 is SGHKS and CDR2 YYEKEE (reference sequence). The CDR3 numbers 15 amino acids, ends counted. The CDR3 here is CASSPTSGRNDIPFR.

Details on this clone: No DNA is shown, since the ends of the CDR3 on it are uncertain; the CDR3 is the one TCRdb lists. V gene TRBV2 combines with J gene TRBJ2-1; the D call TRBD2 from the table was never checked on the DNA. Germline loops: CDR1 SNHLY, CDR2 FYNNEI. Ends included, the CDR3 has 15 residues. This CDR3 reads CASSTSRTGPNEQFF.

The rearrangement links TRBV5-1 to TRBJ2-7; 11 nucleotides agree with TRBD2. Germline trimming cut 0 bases from V and 2 bases from J; bases unmatched to any gene: 4. The CDR3 has 16 residues. Looked up from germline, CDR1 is SGHRS and CDR2 is YFSETQ. CDR3 sequence reads: CASSLDVAGGPYEQYF. The CDR3, as DNA: TGCGCCAGCAGCTTGGATGTAGCGGGAGGGCCCTACGAGCAGTACTTC.

The chain links TRBV29-1 to TRBJ2-1, with D perhaps TRBD2 (6 bases). The CDR3 contains 16 residues. Germline-derived CDR1 and CDR2 are SQVTM and ANQGSEA. Trimming shortened V by 0 bases and J by 0 bases, and 12 bases separated the two germline ends. The CDR3 here is CSVEEWVGSSYNEQFF. The CDR3 DNA follows: TGCAGCGTTGAAGAATGGGTCGGGAGCTCCTACAATGAGCAGTTCTTC.

This rearrangement joins TRBV2 to TRBJ2-5, with 7 bases that match TRBD2. Germline assignment: CDR1 SNHLY and CDR2 FYNNEI. There are 14 residues in the CDR3. V gave up 6 bases and J gave up 5 bases; unmatched junction bases: 9. CDR3: CASSAVRGTETQYF. CDR3 sequence (DNA): TGTGCCAGCAGCGCCGTGCGGGGGACCGAGACCCAGTACTTC.

The chain combines TRBV18 with TRBJ1-5; D remains unclear. The germline CDR1 and CDR2 sequences are KGHSH and LQKENI. Trimming cost V 5 bases and J 0 bases, with 5 bases left between them. The CDR3 is 13 residues long. The CDR3 sequence: CASSEYSNQPQHF. CDR3 DNA: TGTGCCAGCTCAGAGTATAGCAATCAGCCCCAGCATTTT.

This rearrangement joins TRBV9 to TRBJ1-1; the D gene is possibly TRBD1 (5 bases). From germline, CDR1 is SGDLS and CDR2 YYNGEE. With 4 bases removed from V and 1 base from J, the gap between germline ends came to 11 bases. The CDR3 is made up of 14 amino acids. CDR3 protein: CASSQKTGNTEAFF. CDR3 sequence (DNA): TGTGCCAGCAGCCAGAAAACAGGGAACACTGAAGCTTTCTTT.

The chain has TRBV5-4 and TRBJ2-7; maybe TRBD1 (6 bases). Germline lookup yields CDR1 SGHNT and CDR2 YYREEE (reference sequence). The CDR3 has 12 residues. V lost 1 base to trimming and J lost 4 bases, with 6 bases between them. The CDR3 loop is CASSLRGYEQYF. For the CDR3, the DNA is TGTGCCAGCAGCTTGAGGGGGTACGAGCAGTACTTC. The full variable domain, completed using reference TRBV5-4 and TRBJ2-7, is ETGVTQSPTHLIKTRGQQVTLRCSSQSGHNTVSWYQQALGQGPQFIFQYYREEENGRGNFPPRFSGLQFPNYSSELNVNALELDDSALYLCASSLRGYEQYFGPGTRLTVT.

A note on this clone: One end of the junction varies from germline; a read error may be responsible. This sequence joins TRBV19 and TRBJ2-1; 10 bases map to TRBD2. The CDR3 spans 13 residues. Germline CDR1 LNHDA, CDR2 SQIVND (reference sequence). The CDR3 DNA reads as TGTGCCAGTAGTATTGGTCCTAGCGGGAGTTGGGTCTTC. It codes for CASSIGPSGSWVF.

The rearrangement joins TRBV5-6 to TRBJ1-5; perhaps TRBD1 as D (5 bases). This CDR3 has 14 amino acids. Germline lookup yields CDR1 SGHDT and CDR2 YYEEEE. V lost 2 bases and J 7 bases, leaving 13 bases between the germline ends. Written as DNA, the CDR3 is TGTGCCAGCAGCTTTTGGGGCCGGGGGCAGCCCCAGCATTTT. This gives the protein CASSFWGRGQPQHF.

This clone was observed a handful of times. The CDR3 sequence: CASSLRPDRDTQYF. The CDR3 DNA follows: TGTGCCAGCAGTTTGAGGCCCGACCGAGATACGCAGTATTTT. The chain has TRBV27 and TRBJ2-3, with no clear D. V lost 3 bases and J 5 bases, leaving 12 bases between the germline ends. The CDR3 extends over 14 amino acids. Germline values: CDR1 MNHEY, CDR2 SMNVEV (reference sequence).

The DNA of the CDR3 is TGTGCCAGCAGTGTCACAGGGGCCGACCTTTGGAATTCACCCCTCCACTTT. As protein: CASSVTGADLWNSPLHF. This chain uses TRBV28 with TRBJ1-6; 7 bases are shared with TRBD1. After removal of 5 bases from V and 7 bases from J, the junction contained 14 bases not matched to a gene. The CDR3 is 17 residues long. Per the germline V gene, CDR1 is MDHEN and CDR2 is SYDVKM.

The rearrangement uses TRBV7-9 and TRBJ2-1, with 13 bases matching TRBD2. This CDR3 has 16 residues. CDR1 and CDR2 from the germline V gene are SEHNR and FQNEAQ (reference sequence). Trimming took 5 bases from V and 7 from J; bases not matched to a gene: 8. This chain's CDR3 is CASSEQLAGGQNEQFF. CDR3 sequence (DNA): TGTGCCAGCAGCGAACAACTAGCGGGGGGGCAGAATGAGCAGTTCTTC.

Only a few counts were recorded for this clone. CDR3: CASSMYRVGNTEAFF. CDR3 nucleotide sequence: TGTGCCAGTAGTATGTACAGGGTAGGAAACACTGAAGCTTTCTTT. The chain combines TRBV19 with TRBJ1-1; possibly TRBD1 for D (6 bases). Germline-derived CDR1 and CDR2 are LNHDA and SQIVND (reference sequence). V lost 3 bases and J 2 bases, leaving 13 bases between the germline ends. The CDR3 is 15 amino acids.

The chain combines TRBV5-8 with TRBJ1-5; TRBD1 is a possible D gene (6 bases). V shed 6 bases and J shed 6 bases, with 22 bases lying between them. Germline CDR1 and CDR2: SGHTS and YDEGEE. This CDR3 is built from 16 residues. CDR3 amino acids: CASTSLVSPGAQPQHF. DNA of the CDR3: TGTGCCAGCACGTCCTTGGTGTCCCCAGGGGCTCAGCCCCAGCATTTT.

The chain is built from TRBV6-5 and TRBJ2-5; the D gene is possibly TRBD1 (6 bases). The CDR3 is made up of 14 amino acids. CDR1 is MNHEY and CDR2 is SVGAGI in the germline V gene. Trimming removed 6 bases from V and 5 bases from J, with 16 bases in between. Here the CDR3 DNA reads TGTGCCAGCAGGAGGACAGCCTCGGGGGAGACCCAGTACTTC. This translates into CASRRTASGETQYF.

This chain connects TRBV19 to TRBJ2-3; 12 nucleotides line up with TRBD2. V lost 7 bases to trimming and J lost 6 bases; unmatched junction nucleotides: 8. Germline V gene data show CDR1 as LNHDA and CDR2 as SQIVND (reference sequence). The CDR3 covers 15 residues. Here the CDR3 reads CASNQLAGGSDTQYF. For the CDR3, the DNA is TGTGCCAGTAACCAACTAGCGGGGGGCAGCGATACGCAGTATTTT. Based on the CDR3 plus reference TRBV19 and TRBJ2-3, the full variable domain is DGGITQSPKYLFRKEGQNVTLSCEQNLNHDAMYWYRQDPGQGLRLIYYSQIVNDFQKGDIAEGYSVSREKKESFPLTVTSAQKNPTAFYLCASNQLAGGSDTQYFGPGTRLTVL.

The chain employs TRBV2 and TRBJ2-2; 11 bases match TRBD1. Looked up from germline, CDR1 is SNHLY and CDR2 is FYNNEI. The CDR3 has 13 amino acids. Trimming at V came to 11 bases and at J to 5 bases, leaving 4 bases not matched to a gene. The CDR3 DNA reads as TGTGCCGGGACAGGGGGAGAAACCGGGGAGCTGTTTTTT. Translating gives CAGTGGETGELFF.

CDR3 DNA sequence: TGTGCCAGCTCACCACCGTCTAAGCGCGAATTCTTGATTCAGTACTTC. It codes for CASSPPSKREFLIQYF. The chain employs TRBV18 and TRBJ2-4; D is ambiguous. CDR1 is KGHSH, CDR2 LQKENI, per germline. V dropped 0 bases and J dropped 10 bases, with 19 bases sitting between them. The CDR3 runs to 16 residues.

The chain employs TRBV27 and TRBJ1-2; possibly TRBD1 for D (6 bases). The CDR3 consists of 18 residues. Deletions cut 4 bases from V and 0 bases from J, with 21 bases between. CDR1 is MNHEY, CDR2 SMNVEV, per germline (reference sequence). CDR3 amino acids: CASSSTDHRDPANYGYTF. CDR3 sequence (DNA): TGTGCCAGCAGTTCGACCGACCACAGGGATCCCGCTAACTATGGCTACACCTTC.